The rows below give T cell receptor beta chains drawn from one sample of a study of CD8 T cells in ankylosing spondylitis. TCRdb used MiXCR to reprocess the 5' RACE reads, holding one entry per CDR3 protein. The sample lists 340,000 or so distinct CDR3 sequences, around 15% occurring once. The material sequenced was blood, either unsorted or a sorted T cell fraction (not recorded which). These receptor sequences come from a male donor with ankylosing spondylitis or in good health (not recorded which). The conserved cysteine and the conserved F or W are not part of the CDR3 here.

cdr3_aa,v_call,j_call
ASMTARSNYGYT,TRBV27,TRBJ1-2
ASRWEVADTQY,TRBV2,TRBJ2-3
ASSYEGTMNTEAF,TRBV7-2,TRBJ1-1
ASSLWPGAYNEQF,TRBV7-2,TRBJ2-1
GNRGYGDTQY,TRBV20-1,TRBJ2-3
AGDGGPALEGYT,TRBV7-9,TRBJ1-2
ASSQEETNYGYT,TRBV4-1,TRBJ1-2
ASSSFPGRQETQY,TRBV18,TRBJ2-5
ASSPGGLGSNYGYT,TRBV5-4,TRBJ1-2
ASSSGTGENEQF,TRBV5-1,TRBJ2-1
ASNKLAGGTDTQY,TRBV2,TRBJ2-3
ASSQASTESTGELF,TRBV4-1,TRBJ2-2
ASSTLGDRGRPENYGYT,TRBV11-1,TRBJ1-2
SVTTGTYSYEQY,TRBV29-1,TRBJ2-7
ASSEAQGISNQPQH,TRBV6-1,TRBJ1-5
ASRLTGVPSNEQF,TRBV6-1,TRBJ2-1
SVEDPPGPSLDTQY,TRBV29-1,TRBJ2-3
ASSTTGGQSLAKNIQY,TRBV5-1,TRBJ2-4
ASSFGTPLSSGANVLT,TRBV12-3/TRBV12-4,TRBJ2-6
SAPLGAETQY,TRBV20-1,TRBJ2-5
ASSLGGGPTYNEQF,TRBV7-9,TRBJ2-1
ASSLLTDTQY,TRBV5-6,TRBJ2-3
ASSPRKGDSPYEQY,TRBV21-1,TRBJ2-7
ASSLQKAGGQNEQF,TRBV18,TRBJ2-1
ASSILQGSHEQY,TRBV12-3/TRBV12-4,TRBJ2-7
ASSGPSRNEQF,TRBV10-1,TRBJ2-1
ASSYSLSGLQETQY,TRBV6-5,TRBJ2-5
SARVAGGYSNQPQH,TRBV20-1,TRBJ1-5
ASSVDSRNYGYT,TRBV5-1,TRBJ1-2
ASSLPGSGAF,TRBV12-3/TRBV12-4,TRBJ1-1
ASSQPRTDEKLF,TRBV4-1,TRBJ1-4
ASSYSRGVGGYT,TRBV6-5,TRBJ1-2
SPSPRGRRYGYT,TRBV20-1,TRBJ1-2
ASSIGRLTSYNEQF,TRBV19,TRBJ2-1
SARETGSSSYNEQF,TRBV20-1,TRBJ2-1
ASSVGLAVNTGELF,TRBV9,TRBJ2-2
ASSREARDIYGYT,TRBV19,TRBJ1-2
ASKLLPNNEQF,TRBV5-1,TRBJ2-1
CARGIQGEVDGKLF,TRBV20-1,TRBJ1-4
ASSPMGQLRDGYT,TRBV18,TRBJ1-2
ASNKRGFLLNTEAF,TRBV6-1,TRBJ1-1
ASRPPGLAGGTDTQY,TRBV12-3/TRBV12-4,TRBJ2-3
ASSGTGHTGELF,TRBV6-1,TRBJ2-2
ASTSRGTSGGKGTQY,TRBV2,TRBJ2-5
ASSSSGPGEREKLF,TRBV12-3/TRBV12-4,TRBJ1-4
ASSFLNAEAF,TRBV6-5,TRBJ1-1
ASSLLSGGASDTQY,TRBV5-1,TRBJ2-3
ASSDAGETLYEQY,TRBV10-2,TRBJ2-7
ASSLGGENNEQF,TRBV7-9,TRBJ2-1
ASSYRQSSYNSPLH,TRBV5-5,TRBJ1-6
ASSRGRDTQY,TRBV12-3/TRBV12-4,TRBJ2-3
SALLAPKNNEQF,TRBV20-1,TRBJ2-1
ASGSGIAYNEQF,TRBV7-2,TRBJ2-1
ASSHRLGETQY,TRBV5-1,TRBJ2-5
ASSYYGETQY,TRBV6-2/TRBV6-3,TRBJ2-5
ASSSPDRYYEQY,TRBV28,TRBJ2-7
ASLISQDRRTEAF,TRBV18,TRBJ1-1
TSSPGSLKPQH,TRBV1,TRBJ1-5
AWKGGGTEAF,TRBV30,TRBJ1-1
ASSDRTSAKGTDTQY,TRBV5-1,TRBJ2-3